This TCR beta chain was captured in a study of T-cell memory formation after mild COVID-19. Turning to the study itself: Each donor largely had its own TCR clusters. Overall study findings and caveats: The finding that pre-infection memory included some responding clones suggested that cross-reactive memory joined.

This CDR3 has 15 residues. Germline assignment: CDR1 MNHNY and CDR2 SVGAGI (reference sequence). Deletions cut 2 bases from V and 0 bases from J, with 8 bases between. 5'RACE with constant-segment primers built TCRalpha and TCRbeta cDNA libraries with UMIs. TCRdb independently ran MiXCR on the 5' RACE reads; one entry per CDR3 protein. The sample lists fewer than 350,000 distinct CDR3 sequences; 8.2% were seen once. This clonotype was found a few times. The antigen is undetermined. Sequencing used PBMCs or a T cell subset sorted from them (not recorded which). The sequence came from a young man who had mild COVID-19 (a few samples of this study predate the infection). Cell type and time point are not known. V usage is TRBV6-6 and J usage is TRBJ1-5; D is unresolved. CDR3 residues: CASSYAGNSNQPQHF. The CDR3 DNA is TGTGCCAGCAGTTACGCGGGGAATAGCAATCAGCCCCAGCATTTT.